The clone carrying this TCR beta chain was recorded a few times. Its antigen is undetermined. This record belongs to a study of identical twins. Whole-study findings and limits: For zero-insertion analyses, partial confounding could come from invariant MAIT and iNKT cells.

Between the trimmed V and J ends, which lost 4 bases and 4 bases, there was a span of 13 bases. This CDR3 contains 14 residues. In germline, CDR1 is SGHDT, CDR2 YYEEEE. TCRdb re-called the 5' RACE reads with MiXCR, one entry per CDR3 protein. The repertoire holds over 250,000 distinct CDR3 sequences, with nearly 9.5% as singletons. These same data were also listed under a study on yellow fever vaccine responses in identical twins.

This TCR was recovered from a woman aged 18-29 years in good health. The rearrangement links TRBV5-6 to TRBJ2-3; the D gene is possibly TRBD2 (7 bases). The sample was CD8+ T cells sorted from blood. The CDR3 nucleotides read TGTGCCAGCAGCGCGATAGGGGGGGCAGATACGCAGTATTTT. This codes for CASSAIGGADTQYF.